This note documents a single T cell receptor (beta chain) sequence. Its antigen remains unidentified. Sequencing used immunoSEQ multiplex PCR; TCRdb keeps in-frame clones, though not all of them. This sample has roughly 90,000 clones, with about four fifths found just once. Those with chemo-refractory metastatic non-small-cell lung cancer were treated with focal radiation combined with CTLA-4 blockade using ipilimumab. The source of the sample is a study of radiotherapy plus CTLA-4 blockade in lung cancer. In the study overall: Disease control reached 31%, with objective responses in approximately 20%. Study findings and constraints: Together with interferon-beta, which increased in serum after radiation, early dynamic changes in blood T cell clones were reportedly the best predictors of response. Blood saw expansion of tumor-derived TCR clones after radiotherapy plus ipilimumab.

V lost 2 bases, J lost 4 bases, and 12 bases lay in between. CDR1 MGHDK and CDR2 SYGVNS come from the germline V gene. This CDR3 is 15 amino acids long. The chain employs TRBV25-1 and TRBJ2-1; tentative D call: TRBD2 (5 bases). The sequence was obtained from a human donor with non-small cell lung cancer that progressed on radiotherapy plus ipilimumab. The sample here was peripheral blood, taken from a patient treated with radiotherapy plus ipilimumab. CDR3 in amino acids: CASSEKFGRYNEQFF. CDR3 in DNA: TGTGCCAGCAGTGAAAAGTTTGGGAGATACAATGAGCAGTTCTTC.